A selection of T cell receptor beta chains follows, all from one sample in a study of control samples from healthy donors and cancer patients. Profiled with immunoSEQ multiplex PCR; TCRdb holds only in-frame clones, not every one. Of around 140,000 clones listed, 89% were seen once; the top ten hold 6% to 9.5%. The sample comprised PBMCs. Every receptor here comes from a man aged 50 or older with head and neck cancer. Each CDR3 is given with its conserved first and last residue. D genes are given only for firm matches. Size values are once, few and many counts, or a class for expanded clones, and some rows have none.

cdr3_nt: TGTGCCAGCAGCGCTCAAAGGTGGGACAGGATCTATGGCTACACCTTC
cdr3_aa: CASSAQRWDRIYGYTF
v_call: TRBV11-2
j_call: TRBJ1-2
clone_size: -
d_call: TRBD1

cdr3_nt: TGTGCCAGCAGTTCGGCCGGGGGACTAGCCCCCTACAATGAGCAGTTCTTC
cdr3_aa: CASSSAGGLAPYNEQFF
v_call: TRBV27
j_call: TRBJ2-1
clone_size: -
d_call: TRBD2

cdr3_nt: TGTGCCAGCAGATCCCTCCTCAATCAGCCCCAGCATTTT
cdr3_aa: CASRSLLNQPQHF
v_call: TRBV28
j_call: TRBJ1-5
clone_size: -
d_call: -

cdr3_nt: TGTGCCAGCAGTTACGGTCTAGCGGACTCATTGTACTTC
cdr3_aa: CASSYGLADSLYF
v_call: TRBV6-5
j_call: TRBJ2-7
clone_size: -
d_call: TRBD2

cdr3_nt: TGTGCCAGCAGCTTCGACAGGTTCACCGGGGAGCTGTTTTTT
cdr3_aa: CASSFDRFTGELFF
v_call: TRBV6-5
j_call: TRBJ2-2
clone_size: -
d_call: -

cdr3_nt: TGTGCCAGTAACGGGGTCGGAGCCAAAAACATTCAGTACTTC
cdr3_aa: CASNGVGAKNIQYF
v_call: TRBV19
j_call: TRBJ2-4
clone_size: -
d_call: -

cdr3_nt: TGTGCCAGCAGCCTCAACGTACAGCAGTATTTT
cdr3_aa: CASSLNVQQYF
v_call: TRBV28
j_call: TRBJ2-3
clone_size: -
d_call: -

cdr3_nt: TGTGCCAGCAGCCCCTCCGGGCTGAACACTGAAGCTTTCTTT
cdr3_aa: CASSPSGLNTEAFF
v_call: TRBV7-9
j_call: TRBJ1-1
clone_size: -
d_call: -

cdr3_nt: TGTGCCAGCAGTGAGACTGTCGGGGCCGAGCAGTACTTC
cdr3_aa: CASSETVGAEQYF
v_call: TRBV2
j_call: TRBJ2-7
clone_size: -
d_call: -

cdr3_nt: TGTGCCAGCAGCTTACAGTCGGGGGTGTTCTATGGCTACACCTTC
cdr3_aa: CASSLQSGVFYGYTF
v_call: TRBV7-2
j_call: TRBJ1-2
clone_size: -
d_call: -

cdr3_nt: TGTGCCATAAGCGGGGGGAGCACAGATACGCAGTATTTT
cdr3_aa: CAISGGSTDTQYF
v_call: TRBV10-3
j_call: TRBJ2-3
clone_size: -
d_call: TRBD2

cdr3_nt: TGTGCCAGCAGTTTTGGTCTACCTAATGAAAAACTGTTTTTT
cdr3_aa: CASSFGLPNEKLFF
v_call: TRBV6-2/TRBV6-3
j_call: TRBJ1-4
clone_size: -
d_call: -

cdr3_nt: TGTGCCAGCAGCCGGGGACAGGGAGAGGGCGAGCAGTACTTC
cdr3_aa: CASSRGQGEGEQYF
v_call: TRBV7-3
j_call: TRBJ2-7
clone_size: once
d_call: TRBD1

cdr3_nt: TGTGCCAGCAGCGCTATGGGTACAGATACGCAGTATTTT
cdr3_aa: CASSAMGTDTQYF
v_call: TRBV3-1/TRBV3-2
j_call: TRBJ2-3
clone_size: -
d_call: -

cdr3_nt: TGTGCCAGCAGTTCCGGGACTTACCCCTACGAGCAGTACTTC
cdr3_aa: CASSSGTYPYEQYF
v_call: TRBV6-5
j_call: TRBJ2-7
clone_size: -
d_call: -

cdr3_nt: TGTGCCAGCAGCAAAGAAATCTTTGGGCAGGGGCACAATGAGCAGTTCTTC
cdr3_aa: CASSKEIFGQGHNEQFF
v_call: TRBV21-1
j_call: TRBJ2-1
clone_size: -
d_call: -

cdr3_nt: TGTGCCAGCAGTTCCCCCGGGACTAACACCGGGGAGCTGTTTTTT
cdr3_aa: CASSSPGTNTGELFF
v_call: TRBV28
j_call: TRBJ2-2
clone_size: -
d_call: -

cdr3_nt: TGTGCCAGCAGCTCCACTCAGGGAGCCCGAGAGACCCAGTACTTC
cdr3_aa: CASSSTQGARETQYF
v_call: TRBV5-5
j_call: TRBJ2-5
clone_size: -
d_call: -

cdr3_nt: TGTGCCAGCAGCTTAGCGGGAACTAGCGGGAGGGGGTTCTTC
cdr3_aa: CASSLAGTSGRGFF
v_call: TRBV7-2
j_call: TRBJ2-1
clone_size: few
d_call: TRBD2

cdr3_nt: TGTGCCACCAGTGATTCCCGGGGGGCGAGCACAGATACGCAGTATTTT
cdr3_aa: CATSDSRGASTDTQYF
v_call: TRBV24-1
j_call: TRBJ2-3
clone_size: -
d_call: -

cdr3_nt: TGCGCCAGCAGTTTTTTCGAGGGTCAGCCCCAGCATTTT
cdr3_aa: CASSFFEGQPQHF
v_call: TRBV5-1
j_call: TRBJ1-5
clone_size: -
d_call: -

cdr3_nt: TGTGCCAGCAGCGTTGGCAGCTCATCCTACGAGCAGTACTTC
cdr3_aa: CASSVGSSSYEQYF
v_call: TRBV9
j_call: TRBJ2-7
clone_size: -
d_call: -

cdr3_nt: TGCGCCAGCAGCCACGTGAGGACGGACAATTCACCCCTCCACTTT
cdr3_aa: CASSHVRTDNSPLHF
v_call: TRBV4-1
j_call: TRBJ1-6
clone_size: -
d_call: -

cdr3_nt: TGTGCCAGCAGCTCCGGGCTCGAGTACAATGAGCAGTTCTTC
cdr3_aa: CASSSGLEYNEQFF
v_call: TRBV7-2
j_call: TRBJ2-1
clone_size: -
d_call: -

cdr3_nt: TGTGCCAGCAGTTACGGGGGGGGCAGGTACTATGGCTACACCTTC
cdr3_aa: CASSYGGGRYYGYTF
v_call: TRBV6-5
j_call: TRBJ1-2
clone_size: -
d_call: -

cdr3_nt: TGTGCCAGCAGCTTAGATCGAGGAGCAGATACGCAGTATTTT
cdr3_aa: CASSLDRGADTQYF
v_call: TRBV11-2
j_call: TRBJ2-3
clone_size: -
d_call: -

cdr3_nt: TGTGCCAGTGGCCCCGGAGACACCAATGAGCAGTTCTTC
cdr3_aa: CASGPGDTNEQFF
v_call: TRBV2
j_call: TRBJ2-1
clone_size: -
d_call: -

cdr3_nt: TGCGCCAGCAGTGATGTCCGCCTGACCGGGGAGCTGTTTTTT
cdr3_aa: CASSDVRLTGELFF
v_call: TRBV10-2
j_call: TRBJ2-2
clone_size: -
d_call: -

cdr3_nt: TGTGCCAGCAGGGGGGCCCTCCCTGGGGGAGAGCAGTACTTC
cdr3_aa: CASRGALPGGEQYF
v_call: TRBV2
j_call: TRBJ2-7
clone_size: -
d_call: -

cdr3_nt: TGTGCCAGCAGTTTATGGGGGGGCGGGACACCTGAGGGAAATCAGCCCCAGCATTTT
cdr3_aa: CASSLWGGGTPEGNQPQHF
v_call: TRBV27
j_call: TRBJ1-5
clone_size: -
d_call: -

cdr3_nt: TGTGCCAGCAGTTACTCCCAGGTCAAAGAGACCCAGTACTTC
cdr3_aa: CASSYSQVKETQYF
v_call: TRBV6-2/TRBV6-3
j_call: TRBJ2-5
clone_size: -
d_call: -

cdr3_nt: TGCGCCAGCTCTTCCGGGACAGCTACAGATACGCAGTATTTT
cdr3_aa: CASSSGTATDTQYF
v_call: TRBV5-1
j_call: TRBJ2-3
clone_size: -
d_call: TRBD1

cdr3_nt: TGTGCCAGCAGCCAAGGAAGGGATTCACCCCTCCACTTT
cdr3_aa: CASSQGRDSPLHF
v_call: TRBV14
j_call: TRBJ1-6
clone_size: -
d_call: -

cdr3_nt: TGTGCCAGCGTAACTCCGGGAGGTCAGGAGACCCAGTACTTC
cdr3_aa: CASVTPGGQETQYF
v_call: TRBV28
j_call: TRBJ2-5
clone_size: once
d_call: TRBD2

cdr3_nt: TGTGCCAGCTCACCAGGGCTTCAAACCTACGAGCAGTACTTC
cdr3_aa: CASSPGLQTYEQYF
v_call: TRBV18
j_call: TRBJ2-7
clone_size: -
d_call: -

cdr3_nt: TGTGCCAGCAGTTGGGCGGGGAATAGCAATCAGCCCCAGCATTTT
cdr3_aa: CASSWAGNSNQPQHF
v_call: TRBV27
j_call: TRBJ1-5
clone_size: once
d_call: -

cdr3_nt: TGTGCCAGCAAGAGCAAGGGGACAGGGCCAACCAGGGGAGCTTTCTTT
cdr3_aa: CASKSKGTGPTRGAFF
v_call: TRBV27
j_call: TRBJ1-1
clone_size: -
d_call: TRBD1

cdr3_nt: TGTGCCAGCAGTGATGGTATGAATCAGCCCCAGCATTTT
cdr3_aa: CASSDGMNQPQHF
v_call: TRBV25-1
j_call: TRBJ1-5
clone_size: few
d_call: -

cdr3_nt: TGCAGCGTTGAGACAGGGGGCAAAGGCTACACCTTC
cdr3_aa: CSVETGGKGYTF
v_call: TRBV29-1
j_call: TRBJ1-2
clone_size: -
d_call: TRBD1

cdr3_nt: TGCAGCGTCCTCGCTCCTTTGGATGAGCAGTTCTTC
cdr3_aa: CSVLAPLDEQFF
v_call: TRBV29-1
j_call: TRBJ2-1
clone_size: -
d_call: -

cdr3_nt: TGTGCCAGTAGTATCGAGCCAAACTATGAGCAGTTCTTC
cdr3_aa: CASSIEPNYEQFF
v_call: TRBV19
j_call: TRBJ2-1
clone_size: -
d_call: -

cdr3_nt: TGTGCCACCAGGCGAAGCTCTGGAAACACCATATATTTT
cdr3_aa: CATRRSSGNTIYF
v_call: TRBV19
j_call: TRBJ1-3
clone_size: -
d_call: -

cdr3_nt: TGTGCCAGCAGGGCGGCAGAGCACTCCTATAATTCACCCCTCCACTTT
cdr3_aa: CASRAAEHSYNSPLHF
v_call: TRBV7-9
j_call: TRBJ1-6
clone_size: -
d_call: -

cdr3_nt: TGTGCCAGCAGTAATTCCCGGGACGGCTTAGCGGGCCCCTACGAGCAGTACTTC
cdr3_aa: CASSNSRDGLAGPYEQYF
v_call: TRBV3-1/TRBV3-2
j_call: TRBJ2-7
clone_size: -
d_call: TRBD2

cdr3_nt: TGTGCCAGCAGTTTAATGCGACTAGCGGGGGCCTACGAGCAGTACTTC
cdr3_aa: CASSLMRLAGAYEQYF
v_call: TRBV28
j_call: TRBJ2-7
clone_size: -
d_call: TRBD2

cdr3_nt: TGTGCCAGCAGCCAAGAAGTTGGGCGGGAGACCTACAATGAGCAGTTCTTC
cdr3_aa: CASSQEVGRETYNEQFF
v_call: TRBV3-1/TRBV3-2
j_call: TRBJ2-1
clone_size: -
d_call: TRBD2

cdr3_nt: TGTGCCAGCAGCCAAGATCAGGGGAGCTACGAGCAGTACTTC
cdr3_aa: CASSQDQGSYEQYF
v_call: TRBV3-1/TRBV3-2
j_call: TRBJ2-7
clone_size: -
d_call: -

cdr3_nt: TGTGCCAGCAGTCCCGATTTATACAGGACTAGAACGAATGAGCAGTTCTTC
cdr3_aa: CASSPDLYRTRTNEQFF
v_call: TRBV27
j_call: TRBJ2-1
clone_size: -
d_call: TRBD2

cdr3_nt: TGTGCCAGCAGTCCCCGGGACCTCTACGAGCAGTACTTC
cdr3_aa: CASSPRDLYEQYF
v_call: TRBV28
j_call: TRBJ2-7
clone_size: -
d_call: -

cdr3_nt: TGTGCCAGTAAGACAGGGGCGAGTGGCTACACCTTC
cdr3_aa: CASKTGASGYTF
v_call: TRBV19
j_call: TRBJ1-2
clone_size: -
d_call: TRBD1

cdr3_nt: TGTGCCAGCAGCGTCTCCAGCGGGGTTGGGTACGAGCAGTACTTC
cdr3_aa: CASSVSSGVGYEQYF
v_call: TRBV9
j_call: TRBJ2-7
clone_size: -
d_call: TRBD2

cdr3_nt: TGTGCCAGCAGCCAAGGGCCCGGGGAGCTGTTTTTT
cdr3_aa: CASSQGPGELFF
v_call: TRBV3-1/TRBV3-2
j_call: TRBJ2-2
clone_size: many
d_call: -

cdr3_nt: TGTGCCAGCAGTTTACCGTCTAACTATGGCTACACCTTC
cdr3_aa: CASSLPSNYGYTF
v_call: TRBV12-3/TRBV12-4
j_call: TRBJ1-2
clone_size: -
d_call: -

cdr3_nt: TGTGCCACGTTCAGGGCCGCCTCTGGGGCCAACGTCCTGACTTTC
cdr3_aa: CATFRAASGANVLTF
v_call: TRBV6-5
j_call: TRBJ2-6
clone_size: -
d_call: -

cdr3_nt: TGCGCCAGCAGCTTGAATGGGGTGAACACTGAAGCTTTCTTT
cdr3_aa: CASSLNGVNTEAFF
v_call: TRBV5-1
j_call: TRBJ1-1
clone_size: -
d_call: -

cdr3_nt: TGTGCCAGCAGTTTAGGCCCTGACGAGCAGTACTTC
cdr3_aa: CASSLGPDEQYF
v_call: TRBV28
j_call: TRBJ2-7
clone_size: once
d_call: -

cdr3_nt: TGTGCCAGCAGCGACTACAACAGGGCTACCTATGGCTACACCTTC
cdr3_aa: CASSDYNRATYGYTF
v_call: TRBV7-9
j_call: TRBJ1-2
clone_size: -
d_call: -